The 13 T cell receptor beta chains presented below share a single source sample, sequenced in a study of T-cell memory formation after mild COVID-19. TCRdb fed the 5' RACE reads into MiXCR, producing one record per CDR3 protein. The table has around 250,000 distinct CDR3 sequences, about a sixth seen once. Sequenced: PBMCs or a T cell subset sorted from them (not recorded which). These receptors all come from a man aged 18 to 30 who had mild COVID-19 (a few samples of this study predate the infection). Cell type and time point are not known.

This clonotype has at least ten counts. The CDR3 reads CASSQVAGKMDSPLHF. Here the CDR3 DNA reads TGCGCCAGCAGCCAAGTGGCAGGCAAGATGGATTCACCCCTCCACTTT. The chain has TRBV4-1 and TRBJ1-6; D is unresolved. Trimming pared 1 base from V and 8 bases from J, leaving 15 bases between. The CDR3 is 16 residues long. Germline assignment: CDR1 MGHRA and CDR2 YSYEKL.

V and J are TRBV7-9 and TRBJ2-7, with D tentatively TRBD1 (6 bases). CDR3 length equals 15 residues. V lost 5 bases, J lost 4 bases, and 18 bases lay in between. CDR1 SEHNR and CDR2 FQNEAQ come from the germline V gene (reference sequence). The CDR3 loop is CASSGDQDRIYEQYF. The CDR3 DNA follows: TGTGCCAGCAGCGGGGACCAGGACAGAATATACGAGCAGTACTTC.

The CDR3, as DNA: TGTGCCAGCGAAAACAGGGCTGAGCAGTTCTTC. This sequence encodes CASENRAEQFF. The rearrangement uses TRBV6-2 or TRBV6-3 and TRBJ2-1, with D tentatively TRBD1 (6 bases). The CDR3 loop spans 11 amino acids. From germline, CDR1 is MNHEY and CDR2 SVGEGT. Trimming removed 8 bases at V and 9 bases at J, with 11 bases between.

The chain couples TRBV28 to TRBJ2-5; tentatively, D is TRBD2 (7 bases). Germline V gene sequence: CDR1 MDHEN, CDR2 SYDVKM. The CDR3 has 14 amino acids. V dropped 5 bases and J dropped 5 bases, with 15 bases sitting between them. The CDR3 nucleotides are TGTGCCAGCAGTCCTTCGGGGGGCGGGGAGACCCAGTACTTC. The encoded protein is CASSPSGGGETQYF. Based on the CDR3 plus reference TRBV28 and TRBJ2-5, the full variable domain is DVKVTQSSRYLVKRTGEKVFLECVQDMDHENMFWYRQDPGLGLRLIYFSYDVKMKEKGDIPEGYSVSREKKERFSLILESASTNQTSMYLCASSPSGGGETQYFGPGTRLLVL.

The chain couples TRBV20-1 to TRBJ2-3, with 8 bases matching TRBD1. CDR3 length: 15 amino acids. CDR1 is DFQATT, CDR2 SNEGSKA, per germline (reference sequence). Trimming at V came to 7 bases and at J to 1 base, leaving 10 bases not matched to a gene. The CDR3 reads CSGNAGTGRTDTQYF. Written as DNA, the CDR3 is TGCAGTGGAAACGCCGGGACAGGCCGCACAGATACGCAGTATTTT.

This clonotype came up many times. This sequence joins TRBV7-9 and TRBJ2-5; D gene uncertain. The CDR3 covers 13 residues. Trimming left V 3 bases short and J 1 base short, with 6 bases between. CDR1 and CDR2 from the germline V gene are SEHNR and FQNEAQ (reference sequence). The CDR3 DNA is TGTGCCAGCAGCTTCGGGTCCCAAGAGACCCAGTACTTC. This gives the protein CASSFGSQETQYF.

This clonotype has a count of ten or more. The chain links TRBV15 to TRBJ2-2; no definite D call. The V end was cut by 0 bases, the J end by 4 bases, with 9 bases between. The germline V gene encodes CDR1 LNHNV and CDR2 YYDKDF (reference sequence). The CDR3 contains 15 residues. CDR3 in amino acids: CATSREATFTGELFF. CDR3 nucleotide sequence: TGTGCCACCAGCAGAGAGGCCACCTTCACCGGGGAGCTGTTTTTT.

The sample holds many counts of this clonotype. The V gene is TRBV6-5, the J gene TRBJ2-5; tentative D call: TRBD2 (6 bases). Between the trimmed V and J ends, which lost 2 bases and 0 bases, there was a span of 13 bases. The CDR3 is made up of 16 amino acids. Germline CDR1 and CDR2: MNHEY and SVGAGI. This CDR3 is CASSYRRGSHQETQYF. The CDR3 nucleotides are TGTGCCAGCAGTTACCGTCGGGGGAGCCACCAAGAGACCCAGTACTTC.

In its sample, this clonotype was seen many times. The chain uses TRBV5-6 and TRBJ2-7; D is possibly TRBD1 or TRBD2 (5 bases each). Germline-derived CDR1 and CDR2 are SGHDT and YYEEEE. The V end lost 5 bases, the J end lost 10 bases, and 19 bases lay between the germline ends. The CDR3 totals 13 residues. CDR3 in amino acids: CASSIGTQDGQYV. The CDR3 DNA reads as TGTGCCAGCAGTATCGGGACCCAGGACGGACAGTACGTC.

A few counts support this clonotype. V and J are TRBV12-3 or TRBV12-4 and TRBJ2-2, with D unresolved. The CDR3 is 14 amino acids. The ends were cut back, 7 bases at V and 3 bases at J, with 12 bases in the middle. In nucleotides, the CDR3 is TGTGCCAGCAACCGAGGAAGTTACACCGGGGAGCTGTTTTTT. Encoded protein: CASNRGSYTGELFF.

This sequence joins TRBV5-1 and TRBJ1-2, with 7 bases that match TRBD1. The J segment lost 8 bases and the V segment lost 4 bases, leaving 8 bases of the junction unmatched. The CDR3 spans 13 residues. Per germline, CDR1 SGHRS and CDR2 YFSETQ. CDR3: CASSPTGEGGYTF. Here the CDR3 DNA reads TGCGCCAGCAGCCCAACAGGGGAGGGCGGCTACACCTTC. Filled out from reference TRBV5-1 and TRBJ1-2, the complete variable domain reads KAGVTQTPRYLIKTRGQQVTLSCSPISGHRSVSWYQQTPGQGLQFLFEYFSETQRNKGNFPGRFSGRQFSNSRSEMNVSTLELGDSALYLCASSPTGEGGYTFGSGTRLTVV.

The genes are TRBV4-1 and TRBJ1-1; the D gene is possibly TRBD1 (5 bases). This CDR3 is 12 amino acids long. V was cut by 4 bases and J by 5 bases, with 8 bases left in between. CDR1 is MGHRA and CDR2 is YSYEKL in the germline V gene. The CDR3: CASSRGRTEAFF. Written as DNA, the CDR3 is TGCGCCAGCAGCCGGGGCAGGACTGAAGCTTTCTTT.

The V gene is TRBV3-1, the J gene TRBJ1-2, with TRBD1 matching 10 bases. After removal of 6 bases from V and 3 bases from J, the junction contained 4 bases not matched to a gene. Germline assignment: CDR1 LGHDT and CDR2 YNNKEL (reference sequence). CDR3 size: 14 residues. CDR3 DNA sequence: TGTGCCAGCAGACCCGGACAGGGGGACTATGGCTACACCTTC. Its protein is CASRPGQGDYGYTF.